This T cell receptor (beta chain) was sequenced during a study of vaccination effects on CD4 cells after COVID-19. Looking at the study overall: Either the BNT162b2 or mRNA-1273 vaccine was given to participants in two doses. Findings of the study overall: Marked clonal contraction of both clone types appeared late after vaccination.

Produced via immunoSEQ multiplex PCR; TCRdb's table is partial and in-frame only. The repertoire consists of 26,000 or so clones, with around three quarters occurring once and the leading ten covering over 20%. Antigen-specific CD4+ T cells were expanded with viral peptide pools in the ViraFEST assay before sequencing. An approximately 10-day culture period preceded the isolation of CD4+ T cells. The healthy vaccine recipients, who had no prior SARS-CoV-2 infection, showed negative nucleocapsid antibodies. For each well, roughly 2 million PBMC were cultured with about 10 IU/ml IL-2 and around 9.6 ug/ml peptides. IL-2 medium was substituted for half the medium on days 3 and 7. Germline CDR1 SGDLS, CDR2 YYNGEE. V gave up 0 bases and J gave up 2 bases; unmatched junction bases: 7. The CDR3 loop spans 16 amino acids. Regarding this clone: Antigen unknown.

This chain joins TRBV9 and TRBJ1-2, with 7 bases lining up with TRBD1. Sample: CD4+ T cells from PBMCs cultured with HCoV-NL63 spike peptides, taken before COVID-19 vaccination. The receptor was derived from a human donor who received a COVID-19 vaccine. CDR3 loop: CASSVAAQTGNYGYTF. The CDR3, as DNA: TGTGCCAGCAGCGTAGCCGCCCAGACAGGGAACTATGGCTACACCTTC.